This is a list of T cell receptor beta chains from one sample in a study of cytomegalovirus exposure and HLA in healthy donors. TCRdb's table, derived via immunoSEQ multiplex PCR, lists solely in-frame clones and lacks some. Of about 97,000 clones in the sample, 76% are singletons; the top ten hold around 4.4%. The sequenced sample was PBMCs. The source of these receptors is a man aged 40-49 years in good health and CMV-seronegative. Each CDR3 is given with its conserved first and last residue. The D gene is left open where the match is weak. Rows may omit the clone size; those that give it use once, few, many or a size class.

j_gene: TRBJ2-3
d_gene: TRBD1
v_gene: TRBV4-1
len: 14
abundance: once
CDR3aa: CASRDRGPGDTQYF
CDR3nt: TGCGCCAGCAGGGACAGGGGGCCCGGAGATACGCAGTATTTT

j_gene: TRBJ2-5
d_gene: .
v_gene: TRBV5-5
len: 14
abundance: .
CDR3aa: CASSSWGERETQYF
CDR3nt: TGTGCCAGCAGCTCCTGGGGGGAACGAGAGACCCAGTACTTC

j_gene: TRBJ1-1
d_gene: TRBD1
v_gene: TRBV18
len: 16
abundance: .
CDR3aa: CASSNSGTGVNTEAFF
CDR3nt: TGTGCCAGCTCAAATTCCGGGACAGGGGTAAACACTGAAGCTTTCTTT

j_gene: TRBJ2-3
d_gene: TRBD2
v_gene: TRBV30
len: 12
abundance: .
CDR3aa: CAGGEVTDTQYF
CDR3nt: TGTGCCGGGGGGGAGGTAACAGATACGCAGTATTTT

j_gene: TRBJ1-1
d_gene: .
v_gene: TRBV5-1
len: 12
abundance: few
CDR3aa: CASSLRGPEAFF
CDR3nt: TGTGCCAGCAGCTTGAGGGGCCCTGAAGCTTTCTTT

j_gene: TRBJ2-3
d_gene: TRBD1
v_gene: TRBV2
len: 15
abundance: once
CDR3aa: CASSAGQGSSDTQYF
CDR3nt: TGTGCCAGCAGCGCGGGACAGGGATCATCTGATACGCAGTATTTT

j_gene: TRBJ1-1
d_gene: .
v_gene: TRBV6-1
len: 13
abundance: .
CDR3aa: CASFRGMNTEAFF
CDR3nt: TGTGCCAGTTTTCGGGGGATGAACACTGAAGCTTTCTTT

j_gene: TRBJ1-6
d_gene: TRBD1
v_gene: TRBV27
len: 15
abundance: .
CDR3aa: CASSSPGQTNSPLHF
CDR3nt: TGTGCCAGCAGTTCACCGGGACAGACTAATTCACCCCTCCACTTT

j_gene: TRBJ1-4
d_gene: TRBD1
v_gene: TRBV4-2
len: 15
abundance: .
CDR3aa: CASRPVGQGNEKLFF
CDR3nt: TGTGCCAGCCGACCCGTGGGACAGGGGAATGAAAAACTGTTTTTT

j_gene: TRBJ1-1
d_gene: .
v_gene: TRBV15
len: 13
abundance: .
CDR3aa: CATSRDPSSGAFF
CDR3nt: TGTGCCACCAGCAGAGACCCCTCCAGCGGAGCTTTCTTT

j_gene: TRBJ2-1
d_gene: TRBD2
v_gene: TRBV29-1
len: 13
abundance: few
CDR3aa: CSVGLAGVNEQFF
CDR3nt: TGCAGCGTTGGCCTAGCGGGGGTTAATGAGCAGTTCTTC

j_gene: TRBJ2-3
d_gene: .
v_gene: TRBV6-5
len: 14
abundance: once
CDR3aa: CASSYTDFTDTQYF
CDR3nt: TGTGCCAGCAGTTATACGGACTTCACAGATACGCAGTATTTT

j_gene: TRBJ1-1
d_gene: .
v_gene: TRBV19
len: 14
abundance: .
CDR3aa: CASSTHTRGTEAFF
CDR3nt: TGTGCCAGTAGCACACACACCCGGGGGACTGAAGCTTTCTTT

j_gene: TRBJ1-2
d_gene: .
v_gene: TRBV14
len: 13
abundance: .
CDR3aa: CASSVQRGVGYTF
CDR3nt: TGTGCCAGCAGCGTTCAGCGGGGGGTCGGCTACACCTTC

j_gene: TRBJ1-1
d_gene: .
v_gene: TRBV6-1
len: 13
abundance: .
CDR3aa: CASQIGGVSEAFF
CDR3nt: TGTGCCTCCCAGATCGGGGGGGTCTCTGAAGCTTTCTTT

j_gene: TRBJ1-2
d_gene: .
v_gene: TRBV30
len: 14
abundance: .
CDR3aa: CAWNRDNSNYGYTF
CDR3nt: TGTGCCTGGAACAGGGACAACTCTAACTATGGCTACACCTTC

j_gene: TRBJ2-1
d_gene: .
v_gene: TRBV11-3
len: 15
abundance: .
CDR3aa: CASSFRGFSYNEQFF
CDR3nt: TGTGCCAGCAGCTTTCGCGGTTTCTCCTACAATGAGCAGTTCTTC

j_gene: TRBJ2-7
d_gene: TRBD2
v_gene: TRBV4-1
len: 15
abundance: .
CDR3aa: CASSHGTSGGYEQYF
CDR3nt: TGCGCCAGCAGCCACGGGACTAGCGGGGGCTACGAGCAGTACTTC

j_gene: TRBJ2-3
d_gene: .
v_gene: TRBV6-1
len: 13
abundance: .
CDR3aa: CASSEVLSDTQYF
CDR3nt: TGTGCCAGCAGTGAAGTTCTTTCAGATACGCAGTATTTT

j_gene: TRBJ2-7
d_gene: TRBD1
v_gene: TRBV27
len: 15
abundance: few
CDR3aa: CASSFGGQGAGEQYF
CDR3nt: TGTGCCAGCAGTTTTGGGGGACAGGGGGCGGGGGAGCAGTACTTC

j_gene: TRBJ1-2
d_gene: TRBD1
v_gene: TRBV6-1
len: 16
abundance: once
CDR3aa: CASSEDGGTGLGGYTF
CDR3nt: TGTGCCAGCAGTGAAGACGGCGGGACAGGGCTTGGTGGCTACACCTTC

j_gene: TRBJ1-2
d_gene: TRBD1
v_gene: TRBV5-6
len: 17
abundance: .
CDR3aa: CASSYRDRALIGDGYTF
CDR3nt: TGTGCCAGCAGCTACCGGGACAGGGCGCTTATAGGGGATGGCTACACCTTC

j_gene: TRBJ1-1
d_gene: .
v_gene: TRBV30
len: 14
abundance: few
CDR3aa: CAWSVLIGDTEAFF
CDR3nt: TGTGCCTGGAGTGTATTAATAGGGGACACTGAAGCTTTCTTT

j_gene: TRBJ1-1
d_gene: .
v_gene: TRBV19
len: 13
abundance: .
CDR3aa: CASSTPGLTEAFF
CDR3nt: TGTGCCAGTAGTACCCCAGGGTTGACTGAAGCTTTCTTT

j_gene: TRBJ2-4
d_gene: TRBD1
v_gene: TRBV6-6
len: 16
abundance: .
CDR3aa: CASSYFAGTGKNIQYF
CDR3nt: TGTGCCAGCAGTTACTTCGCCGGGACAGGCAAAAACATTCAGTACTTC

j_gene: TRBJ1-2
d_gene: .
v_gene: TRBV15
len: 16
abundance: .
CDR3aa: CATSRDLGASNYGYTF
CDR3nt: TGTGCCACCAGCAGAGATCTTGGGGCTTCGAACTATGGCTACACCTTC

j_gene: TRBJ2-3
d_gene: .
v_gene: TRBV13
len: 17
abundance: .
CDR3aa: CASSLGRAGIVTDTQYF
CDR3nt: TGTGCCAGCAGCTTAGGCCGGGCAGGGATTGTAACAGATACGCAGTATTTT

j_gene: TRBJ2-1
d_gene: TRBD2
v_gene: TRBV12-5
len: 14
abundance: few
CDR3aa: CASGSGGKANEQFF
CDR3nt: TGTGCTAGTGGTAGCGGGGGAAAGGCAAATGAGCAGTTCTTC